This TCR beta chain is drawn from a study of T cells after yellow fever vaccination. Across the whole study: The SMART-Seq v4 Ultra Low Input method served to prepare the low-cell-number fractions. Study-level findings and limits: Most clones from primary vaccination were detected again post-booster (just under 97% CD4, around 90% CD8).

This clonotype showed up many times. The antigen remains unidentified. One entry per CDR3 protein results from TCRdb running MiXCR on the 5' RACE reads. The repertoire holds about 220,000 distinct CDR3 sequences, roughly 6.3% seen once, with 1% to 1.2% in the top ten. Per germline, CDR1 SGHAT and CDR2 FQNNGV. V was cut by 4 bases and J by 6 bases, with 11 bases left in between. The CDR3 is made up of 13 amino acids. This clonotype was sampled from a man aged 25-40 years who received the YFV17D yellow fever vaccine. The chain couples TRBV11-2 to TRBJ2-3, with D perhaps matching TRBD2 (5 bases). Sample: CD4+ T cells sorted from PBMCs, taken on the day of the yellow fever booster vaccination. The CDR3 spells CASSSGPGDTQYF. In DNA, the CDR3 is TGTGCCAGCAGCTCCGGACCGGGGGATACGCAGTATTTT.